Below are 6 T cell receptor beta chains sequenced from a single sample in a study of blood T cell repertoires in COVID-19. Here immunoSEQ multiplex PCR was the method, and the copy in TCRdb shows in-frame clones only, minus some. The table lists 250,000 to 350,000 clones, around 88% of them singletons. Sequenced input: peripheral blood. Source of these receptors: a woman between 50 and 59 years old with acute or convalescent COVID-19.

The V and J genes are TRBV12-3 or TRBV12-4 and TRBJ2-3; 8 positions match TRBD1. The CDR3 is 12 residues long. The CDR3 is CGTGQGPDTQYF. The DNA of the CDR3 is TGTGGGACCGGACAGGGTCCAGATACGCAGTATTTT.

This rearrangement joins TRBV6-6 to TRBJ1-1; D gene ambiguous. Germline V gene lookup returns CDR1 MNHNY and CDR2 SVGAGI (reference sequence). The CDR3 loop spans 13 amino acids. With 0 bases removed from V and 5 bases from J, the gap between germline ends came to 7 bases. CDR3 loop: CASSYSKATEAFF. The CDR3 DNA is TGTGCCAGCAGTTACTCGAAAGCGACTGAAGCTTTCTTT.

The chain employs TRBV9 and TRBJ1-2, with D hard to call. The germline V gene encodes CDR1 SGDLS and CDR2 YYNGEE. Trimming removed 4 bases at V and 6 bases at J, with 7 bases between. The CDR3 consists of 11 residues. CDR3 in DNA: TGTGCCAGCAGCCCCCAAAATGGCTACACCTTC. Encoded protein: CASSPQNGYTF. Variable domain in full (rest from reference TRBV9 and TRBJ1-2): DSGVTQTPKHLITATGQRVTLRCSPRSGDLSVYWYQQSLDQGLQFLIQYYNGEERAKGNILERFSAQQFPDLHSELNLSSLELGDSALYFCASSPQNGYTFGSGTRLTVV.

In DNA form, the CDR3 reads TGTGCCACCAGCAGAGATCAGGGGGCGTCGGGTGAGCAGTACTTC. Amino acids: CATSRDQGASGEQYF. The chain combines TRBV15 with TRBJ2-7, with 8 bases lining up with TRBD1. CDR3 length: 15 amino acids. Germline CDR1 LNHNV, CDR2 YYDKDF (reference sequence). Losses at the gene ends were 0 bases for V and 7 bases for J; bases not matched to a gene: 8.

This clone was counted between two and nine times. The genes are TRBV30 and TRBJ1-2, with a tentative D call TRBD1 (6 bases). Germline V gene data show CDR1 as GTSNPN and CDR2 as SVGIG (reference sequence). The CDR3 length is 13 residues. The V end was cut by 4 bases, the J end by 3 bases, with 12 bases between. CDR3 DNA sequence: TGTGCCTGGACACCAGGGGTACACTATGGCTACACCTTC. Its protein product is CAWTPGVHYGYTF. Filled out from reference TRBV30 and TRBJ1-2, the complete variable domain reads SQTIHQWPATLVQPVGSPLSLECTVEGTSNPNLYWYRQAAGRGLQLLFYSVGIGQISSEVPQNLSASRPQDRQFILSSKKLLLSDSGFYLCAWTPGVHYGYTFGSGTRLTVV.

As to this clone: A read error may explain this, as a much larger clone is one base away. V and J are TRBV9 and TRBJ1-1, with D unresolved. The CDR3 consists of 13 residues. Germline CDR1 reads SGDLS; CDR2 reads YYNGEE. V was clipped by 0 bases and J by 0 bases, with 3 bases between them. The CDR3 nucleotides are TGTGCCAGCAGCGTAGACATGAACACTGAAGCTTTCTTT. Its translation: CASSVDMNTEAFF.